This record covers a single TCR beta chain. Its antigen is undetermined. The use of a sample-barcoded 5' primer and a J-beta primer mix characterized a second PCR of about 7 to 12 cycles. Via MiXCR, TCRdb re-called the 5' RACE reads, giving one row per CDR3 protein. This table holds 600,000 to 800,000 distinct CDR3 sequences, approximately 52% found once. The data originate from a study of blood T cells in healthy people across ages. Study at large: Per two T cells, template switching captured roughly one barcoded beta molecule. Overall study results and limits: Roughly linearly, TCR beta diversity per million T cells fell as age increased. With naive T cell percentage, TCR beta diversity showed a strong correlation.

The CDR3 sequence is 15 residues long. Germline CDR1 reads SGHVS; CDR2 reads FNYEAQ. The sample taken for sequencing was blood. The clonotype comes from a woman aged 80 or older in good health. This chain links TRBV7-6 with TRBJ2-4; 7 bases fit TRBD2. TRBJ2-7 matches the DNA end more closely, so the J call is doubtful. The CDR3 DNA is TGTGCCAGCAGCCCCTTGCGGGGGTCCTCCTACGAGCAGTACTTC. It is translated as CASSPLRGSSYEQYF.